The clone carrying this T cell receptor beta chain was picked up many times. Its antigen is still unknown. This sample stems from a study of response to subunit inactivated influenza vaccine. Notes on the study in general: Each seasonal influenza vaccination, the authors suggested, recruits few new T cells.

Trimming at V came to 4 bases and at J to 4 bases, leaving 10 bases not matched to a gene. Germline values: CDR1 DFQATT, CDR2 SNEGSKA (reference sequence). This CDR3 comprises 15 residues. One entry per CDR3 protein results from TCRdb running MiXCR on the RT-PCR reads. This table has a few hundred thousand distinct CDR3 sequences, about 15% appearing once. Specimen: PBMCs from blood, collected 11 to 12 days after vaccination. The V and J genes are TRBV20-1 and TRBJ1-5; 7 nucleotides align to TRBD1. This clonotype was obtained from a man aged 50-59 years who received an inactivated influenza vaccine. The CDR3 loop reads CSAIPSGQLNQPQHF. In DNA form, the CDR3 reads TGCAGTGCTATCCCCTCGGGACAGCTAAATCAGCCCCAGCATTTT.